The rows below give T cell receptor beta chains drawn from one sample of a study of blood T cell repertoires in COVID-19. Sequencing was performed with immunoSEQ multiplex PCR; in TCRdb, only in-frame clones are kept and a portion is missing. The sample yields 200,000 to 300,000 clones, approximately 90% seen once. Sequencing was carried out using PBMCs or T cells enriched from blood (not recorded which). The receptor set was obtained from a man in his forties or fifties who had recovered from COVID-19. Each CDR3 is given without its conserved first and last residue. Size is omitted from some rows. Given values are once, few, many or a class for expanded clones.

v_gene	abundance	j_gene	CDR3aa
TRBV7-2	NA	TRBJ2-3	ASSLPGLAGGGTDTQY
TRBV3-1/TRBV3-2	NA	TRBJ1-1	ASSPRTGPEAF
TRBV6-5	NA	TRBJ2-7	ASSRQGNSYEQY
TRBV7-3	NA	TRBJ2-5	ASSLLGTDQETQY
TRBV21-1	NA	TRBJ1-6	ASSKFRARINSPLH
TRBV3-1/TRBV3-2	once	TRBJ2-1	ASSQRAGGEVDEQF
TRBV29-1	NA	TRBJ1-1	SVIGAEAF
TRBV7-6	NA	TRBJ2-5	ASGQDPPGETQY
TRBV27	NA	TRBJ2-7	ASRTQNSYEQY
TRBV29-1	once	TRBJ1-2	SVATTTGYGYT
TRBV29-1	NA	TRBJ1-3	SVRDRGHTIY
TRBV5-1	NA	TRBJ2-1	ASSWARGTNSYNEQF
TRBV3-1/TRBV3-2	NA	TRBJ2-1	ASSQDAGMDEQF
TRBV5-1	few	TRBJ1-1	ASSPRFGASTEAF
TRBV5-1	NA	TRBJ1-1	ASSLRGGTEAF
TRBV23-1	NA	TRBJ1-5	ASRKQGRNQPQH
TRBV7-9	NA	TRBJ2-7	ASSPKDRPTYEQY
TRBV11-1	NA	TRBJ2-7	ASSSPRGRLYEQY
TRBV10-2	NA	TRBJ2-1	ASSEPRQSNEQF
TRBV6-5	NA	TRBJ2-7	ASSYSFLYEQY
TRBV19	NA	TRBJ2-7	ASSKRTDYYEQY
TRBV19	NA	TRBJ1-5	ASSWTISEPQH
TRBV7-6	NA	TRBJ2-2	ASSSGTQNTGELF
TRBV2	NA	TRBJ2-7	ASRATGVNEQY
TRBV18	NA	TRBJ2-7	ASSMDRGEQY
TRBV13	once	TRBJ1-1	ASSLAGENTEAF
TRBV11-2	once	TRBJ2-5	ASRYRLAGGETQY
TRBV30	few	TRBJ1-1	AWSVQLNTEAF
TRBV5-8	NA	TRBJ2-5	ASSLARGQKGETQY
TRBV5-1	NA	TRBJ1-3	ASSAKRDRSSSGNTIY
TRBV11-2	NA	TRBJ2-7	ASSLGQTGANHEQY
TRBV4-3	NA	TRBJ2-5	ASSQELLAGESAETQY
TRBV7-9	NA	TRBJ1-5	ASSFSGGDGNQPQH
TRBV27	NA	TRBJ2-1	ASSRTSLDEQF
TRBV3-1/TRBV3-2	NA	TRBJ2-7	ASSQEAQGLADSYEQY
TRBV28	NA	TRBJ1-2	ASSLPLTAQGGYT
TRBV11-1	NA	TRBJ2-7	ASSNSQGADEQY
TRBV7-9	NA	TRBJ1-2	ASSLVARQGYGYT
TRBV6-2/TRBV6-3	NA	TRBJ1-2	ASSYRGQGRYGYT
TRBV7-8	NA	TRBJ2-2	ASGRLAGGRTGELF
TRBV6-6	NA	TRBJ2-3	ASGGLASDTQY
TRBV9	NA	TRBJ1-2	ASSAEGQYYGYT
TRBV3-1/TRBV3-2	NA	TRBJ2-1	ASSQGRESYNEQF
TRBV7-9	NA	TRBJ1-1	ASSARTPLGTEAF
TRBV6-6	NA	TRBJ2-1	ASSYEGHYNEQF
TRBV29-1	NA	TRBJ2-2	SVMAGNTGELF
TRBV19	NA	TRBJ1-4	ASNPGATNEKLF
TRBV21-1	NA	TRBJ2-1	ASSIKGAGQRRHEQF
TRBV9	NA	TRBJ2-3	ASSASSGAADTQY
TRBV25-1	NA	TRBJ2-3	ASSRDRGRTDTQY
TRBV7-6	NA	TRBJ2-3	ASSLVGTSPTDTQY
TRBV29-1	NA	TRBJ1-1	SVETGNTEAF
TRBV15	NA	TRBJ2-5	ATSRDRGYQETQY
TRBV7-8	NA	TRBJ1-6	ASSLFRGSNSPLH
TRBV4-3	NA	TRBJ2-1	ASSRGEGSTYNEQF